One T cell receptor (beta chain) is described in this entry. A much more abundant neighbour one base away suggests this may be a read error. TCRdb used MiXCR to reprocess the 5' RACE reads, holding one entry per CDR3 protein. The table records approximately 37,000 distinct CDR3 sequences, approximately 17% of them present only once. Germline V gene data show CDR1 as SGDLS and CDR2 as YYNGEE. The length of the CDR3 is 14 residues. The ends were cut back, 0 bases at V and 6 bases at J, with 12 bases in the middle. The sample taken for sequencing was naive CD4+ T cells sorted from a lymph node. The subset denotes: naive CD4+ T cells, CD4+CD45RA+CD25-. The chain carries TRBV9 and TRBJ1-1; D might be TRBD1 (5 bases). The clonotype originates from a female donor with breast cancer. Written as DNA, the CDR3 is TGTGCCAGCAGCGTAGAGTTTTCGGGGGCTGAAGCTTTCTTT. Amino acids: CASSVEFSGAEAFF.